This TCR beta chain was obtained from a study of PD-L1 blockade in urothelial cancer. Study details: Blood yielded a median of 141,255 T cells per sample. Points from the study as a whole: Better survival was predicted when blood TCR clonality before treatment fell below the median.

CDR1 is MNHNS and CDR2 is SASEGT in the germline V gene. The CDR3 extends over 15 amino acids. V lost 7 bases, J lost 4 bases, and 6 bases stayed unmatched. In regard to this clone: Its antigen is unidentified.

The repertoire was sequenced with immunoSEQ multiplex PCR; TCRdb's copy has only in-frame clones and lacks some. In the table there are 66,000 or so clones, more than 70% of which are singletons. Time point denoted: peripheral blood 6 weeks after treatment start. The V gene is TRBV6-1, the J gene TRBJ2-1; 11 bases are a match to TRBD2. The sequencing used PBMCs, collected around atezolizumab (anti-PD-L1) treatment. The clonotype comes from a man aged 55 to 69 with urothelial cancer. Here the CDR3 DNA reads TGTGCCAGCATTTTAGCGGGGGGGATGTACAATGAGCAGTTCTTC. Its protein product is CASILAGGMYNEQFF.